Listed below are T cell receptor beta chains from one sample, sequenced in a study of cytomegalovirus exposure and HLA in healthy donors. Only in-frame clones appear in the TCRdb table, and some are missing; sequencing was by immunoSEQ multiplex PCR. The repertoire holds 65,000 to 90,000 clones, with around 72% as singletons. Sequencing used PBMCs. The receptors shown here come from a middle-aged woman in good health and CMV-seropositive. The CDR3 runs from the conserved cysteine through the conserved F or W. D genes are given only for firm matches. Rows may omit the clone size; those that give it use once, few, many or a size class.

v_gene: TRBV7-2
len: 13
j_gene: TRBJ2-7
d_gene: TRBD1
abundance: .
CDR3nt: TGTGCCAGCAGTAGGGACAGGACCTACGAGCAGTACTTC
CDR3aa: CASSRDRTYEQYF

v_gene: TRBV6-5
len: 15
j_gene: TRBJ1-2
d_gene: .
abundance: few
CDR3nt: TGTGCCAGCAGCCGTAGACCGGGAATAGACTATGGCTACACCTTC
CDR3aa: CASSRRPGIDYGYTF

v_gene: TRBV2
len: 15
j_gene: TRBJ2-1
d_gene: .
abundance: .
CDR3nt: TGTGCCAGCAGTCAAGCGGGACACCCGTACAATGAGCAGTTCTTC
CDR3aa: CASSQAGHPYNEQFF

v_gene: TRBV30
len: 13
j_gene: TRBJ2-5
d_gene: .
abundance: .
CDR3nt: TGTGCCTGGAGTGCGGAGTGGAGGGGGACCCAGTACTTC
CDR3aa: CAWSAEWRGTQYF

v_gene: TRBV9
len: 15
j_gene: TRBJ1-1
d_gene: TRBD1
abundance: .
CDR3nt: TGTGCCAGCAGCCCCCGGGACAGGGTGGACACTGAAGCTTTCTTT
CDR3aa: CASSPRDRVDTEAFF

v_gene: TRBV19
len: 16
j_gene: TRBJ1-3
d_gene: .
abundance: .
CDR3nt: TGTGCCAGTAGTTTGCCCGGGACATGGGAAGGAAACACCATATATTTT
CDR3aa: CASSLPGTWEGNTIYF

v_gene: TRBV7-9
len: 15
j_gene: TRBJ1-3
d_gene: .
abundance: .
CDR3nt: TGTGTCAAGCCAGGCTACAGATCCTCTGGAAACACCATATATTTT
CDR3aa: CVKPGYRSSGNTIYF

v_gene: TRBV5-8
len: 15
j_gene: TRBJ1-5
d_gene: TRBD1
abundance: .
CDR3nt: TGTGCCAGCAGCTTCGATCGACAGGGAGATCAGCCCCAGCATTTT
CDR3aa: CASSFDRQGDQPQHF

v_gene: TRBV29-1
len: 13
j_gene: TRBJ1-1
d_gene: TRBD1
abundance: once
CDR3nt: TGCAGCGTTGAGGGACAGGGATTCACTGAAGCTTTCTTT
CDR3aa: CSVEGQGFTEAFF

v_gene: TRBV18
len: 15
j_gene: TRBJ1-5
d_gene: .
abundance: .
CDR3nt: TGTGCCAGCTCACCACGGCACAGTTTCAATCAGCCCCAGCATTTT
CDR3aa: CASSPRHSFNQPQHF

v_gene: TRBV19
len: 13
j_gene: TRBJ2-7
d_gene: .
abundance: .
CDR3nt: TGTGCCAGTAGTACGACACCCTCCTACGAGCAGTACTTC
CDR3aa: CASSTTPSYEQYF

v_gene: TRBV25-1
len: 11
j_gene: TRBJ1-6
d_gene: .
abundance: .
CDR3nt: TGTGCCAGCAGTGCGGGACTCCCCCTCCACTTT
CDR3aa: CASSAGLPLHF

v_gene: TRBV25-1
len: 14
j_gene: TRBJ1-5
d_gene: .
abundance: .
CDR3nt: TGTGCCAGCAGTGAACCCAGTTTTTATCAGCCCCAGCATTTT
CDR3aa: CASSEPSFYQPQHF

v_gene: TRBV2
len: 16
j_gene: TRBJ2-3
d_gene: TRBD2
abundance: .
CDR3nt: TGTGCCAGCAGTCGACTAGCGGGGGCAGCTGCAGATACGCAGTATTTT
CDR3aa: CASSRLAGAAADTQYF

v_gene: TRBV5-1
len: 15
j_gene: TRBJ1-1
d_gene: TRBD1
abundance: .
CDR3nt: TGCGCCAGCAGCTCTGTACCTACAGGGGTAACTGAAGCTTTCTTT
CDR3aa: CASSSVPTGVTEAFF

v_gene: TRBV7-9
len: 16
j_gene: TRBJ2-3
d_gene: TRBD2
abundance: .
CDR3nt: TGTGCCAGCAGCTCAAAATCGGGACTAGCAGCGGATACGCAGTATTTT
CDR3aa: CASSSKSGLAADTQYF

v_gene: TRBV9
len: 15
j_gene: TRBJ1-1
d_gene: TRBD1
abundance: .
CDR3nt: TGTGCCAGCAGCGCCTCGACAGGGGGCCTCACTGAAGCTTTCTTT
CDR3aa: CASSASTGGLTEAFF

v_gene: TRBV30
len: 13
j_gene: TRBJ2-3
d_gene: .
abundance: .
CDR3nt: TGTGCCTTCCACCGCGGTGGCACGGATACGCAGTATTTT
CDR3aa: CAFHRGGTDTQYF

v_gene: TRBV7-9
len: 14
j_gene: TRBJ2-1
d_gene: .
abundance: .
CDR3nt: TGTGCCAGCAACCCCGACAGCTCCTACAATGAGCAGTTCTTC
CDR3aa: CASNPDSSYNEQFF

v_gene: TRBV9
len: 13
j_gene: TRBJ2-2
d_gene: .
abundance: few
CDR3nt: TGTGCCAGCAGCGTAGAGCACACCGGGGAGCTGTTTTTT
CDR3aa: CASSVEHTGELFF